This T cell receptor beta chain was observed in a study of metastatic and nonmetastatic thyroid tumors. Across the whole study: From malignant and benign thyroid patients, repertoires in blood and in tumor or nodule tissue were compared.

No patient had received any treatment before thyroid surgery. Original methodology: A distant-metastasis classifier for papillary thyroid cancer was built using CDR3 differences across clinicopathological groups. Via MiXCR, TCRdb re-called the PCR reads. TCRdb's processing, not the study's, gives the V and J calls here. The top ten hold about 4.4% of the sample, which has tens of thousands of clones, approximately 17% seen once. With regard to this clone: The antigen is unknown. Relative to the germline gene, one junction end is altered; a read error may explain this.

This CDR3 has 16 residues. Germline CDR1 is MNHNS and CDR2 is SASEGT. Study-wide results and limits: Benign nodules were reported to have significantly lower TCR beta diversity than malignant thyroid tumors, in blood and tumor.

The TCR comes from a female donor with papillary thyroid cancer or a benign thyroid nodule (not recorded which). Some clones in this sample may be carry-over from other donors' samples. The sequenced sample consisted of blood. This sequence joins TRBV6-1 and TRBJ1-2, with D perhaps matching TRBD1 (6 bases). The CDR3 nucleotides are TGTGTCAGCGGCCGCCCCGAACTCACAGGGAAATATGGCTACACCTTC. This translates into CVSGRPELTGKYGYTF.